Included here is one T cell receptor (beta chain) sequence, with context. The table lists this clonotype with a few counts. Its antigen is unknown. No base quality information exists; no much larger clone differs at one position. This record belongs to a study of immune reconstitution after stem cell transplant in scleroderma listed by TCRdb under 2017. The library was produced with RT-PCR. TCRdb records Illumina MiSeq as the sequencer. TCRdb redid the processing of the public reads, applying fastp at Q25 and MiXCR, and retained in-frame beta chains. Rows are unified per CDR3 protein, each entry keeping the most common DNA and genes. For this sample the table gives approximately 3,000 distinct CDR3 sequences, of which under 10% were detected only once. The ten largest clonotypes hold 9% to 10% of the sample. Sampling took place before or after autologous hematopoietic stem cell transplantation (not recorded which). The source is a female donor with systemic sclerosis.

The CDR3 in this case is CASSRQGSNTGELFF. Here is the DNA: TGTGCCAGCAGTCGACAGGGGTCGAACACCGGGGAGCTGTTTTTT. Recombination joined TRBV5-6 with TRBJ2-2, and 8 junction bases match TRBD1. For CDR1 and CDR2, the germline V gene lists SGHDT and YYEEEE. At the junction V is shortened by 5 bases and J by 0 bases; bases outside the gene matches: 3. The cysteine opens and the phenylalanine closes a CDR3 of 15 amino acids. Of the read, only the CDR3 DNA is kept; its 45 bases are in frame from base 1.